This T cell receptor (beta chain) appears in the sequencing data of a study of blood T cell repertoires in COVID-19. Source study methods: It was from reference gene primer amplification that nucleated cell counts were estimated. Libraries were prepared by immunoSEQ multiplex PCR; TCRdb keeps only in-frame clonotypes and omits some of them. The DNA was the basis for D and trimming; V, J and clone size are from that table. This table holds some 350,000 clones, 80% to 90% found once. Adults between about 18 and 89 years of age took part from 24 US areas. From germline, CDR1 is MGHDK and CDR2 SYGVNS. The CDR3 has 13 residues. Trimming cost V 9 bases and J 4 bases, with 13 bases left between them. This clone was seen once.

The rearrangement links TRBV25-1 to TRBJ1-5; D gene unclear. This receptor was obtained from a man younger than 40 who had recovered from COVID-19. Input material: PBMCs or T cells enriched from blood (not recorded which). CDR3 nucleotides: TGTGCCAGGCCGGGTCCTCCTAATCAGCCCCAGCATTTT. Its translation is CARPGPPNQPQHF.